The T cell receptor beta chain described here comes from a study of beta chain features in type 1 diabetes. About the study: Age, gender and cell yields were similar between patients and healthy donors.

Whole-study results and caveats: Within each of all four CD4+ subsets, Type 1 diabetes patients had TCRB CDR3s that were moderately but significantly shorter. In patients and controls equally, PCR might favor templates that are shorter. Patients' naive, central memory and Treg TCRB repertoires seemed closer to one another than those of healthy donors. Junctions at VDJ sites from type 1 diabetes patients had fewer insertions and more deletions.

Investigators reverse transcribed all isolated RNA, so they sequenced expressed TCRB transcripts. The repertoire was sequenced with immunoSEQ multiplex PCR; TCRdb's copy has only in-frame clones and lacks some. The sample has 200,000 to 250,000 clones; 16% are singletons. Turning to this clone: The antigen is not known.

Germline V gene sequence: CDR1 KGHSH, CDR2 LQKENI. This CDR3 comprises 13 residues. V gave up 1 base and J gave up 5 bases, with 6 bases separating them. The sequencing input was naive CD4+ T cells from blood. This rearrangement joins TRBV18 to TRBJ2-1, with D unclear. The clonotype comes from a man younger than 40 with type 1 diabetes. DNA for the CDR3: TGTGCCAGCTCACCACTTCGGGACAATGAGCAGTTCTTC. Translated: CASSPLRDNEQFF.